Below, 23 T cell receptor beta chains from the same sample are listed, as sequenced in a study of CXCR3-negative and CXCR3-positive naive CD8 T cells. Points from the study as a whole: CXCR3-positive naive cells carried more hydrophobic TRB CDR3s than CXCR3-negative naive cells did.

The antigens for these receptors are not known. The libraries of TRB cDNA were prepared using 5' RACE with UMI labels. TCRdb reprocessed the 5' RACE reads, keeping one entry per CDR3 protein, no DNA. Its table lists roughly 110,000 distinct CDR3 sequences. Sequencing was done on a sample of naive CXCR3+ CD8+ T cells from blood. Subset denoted: CD45RO-CCR7+CD27+CD95- naive CD8+ T cells expressing CXCR3 (TNR3+). The receptor source for this set is a human donor in good health. Some clones in this sample may be carry-over from other donors' samples.

V gene TRBV14 combines with J gene TRBJ1-1. The CDR3 extends over 15 amino acids. Germline CDR1 and CDR2: SGHDN and FVKESK. CDR3 loop: CASSRTLTGYTEAFF.

The rearrangement uses TRBV7-9 and TRBJ2-3; TCRdb names TRBD1, which stays unverified in the absence of DNA. The V gene's germline CDR1 is SEHNR and CDR2 FQNEAQ (reference sequence). This CDR3 has 16 residues. The CDR3 region is CARSAMRGHATDTQYF.

The J gene is TRBJ2-7, the V gene TRBV3-1; the TCRdb D gene call, TRBD1, has no DNA to confirm it. The germline V gene encodes CDR1 LGHDT and CDR2 YNNKEL (reference sequence). This CDR3 is built from 14 residues. CDR3: CASRGRDRAYEQYF.

The chain combines TRBV23-1 with TRBJ2-5; TCRdb's D call of TRBD1 is untestable without DNA. TRBV23-1 carries the ORF label, with uncertain function. This CDR3 has 18 amino acids. The CDR3 protein is CASSQSSLQGNLQETQYF.

This chain links TRBV29-1 with TRBJ2-2; TCRdb names TRBD2, which stays unverified in the absence of DNA. Germline V gene lookup returns CDR1 SQVTM and CDR2 ANQGSEA. This CDR3 is built from 13 residues. The CDR3 spells CSARAANTGELFF.

V usage is TRBV15 and J usage is TRBJ2-7; the D call from TCRdb, TRBD1, cannot be confirmed without DNA. The CDR3 has 13 amino acids. CDR1 and CDR2 (germline): LNHNV, YYDKDF (reference sequence). CDR3 protein: CATSRDRVGEQYF.

This chain links TRBV12-3 or TRBV12-4 with TRBJ2-5; TCRdb's D gene call, TRBD1, goes unchecked for lack of DNA. CDR3 length equals 15 residues. CDR3 amino acids: CASTGTGGLGETQYF.

This CDR3 reads CASSIVGELFF. The chain joins TRBV5-6 to TRBJ2-2. The germline CDR1 and CDR2 sequences are SGHDT and YYEEEE. This CDR3 spans 11 amino acids.

The chain combines TRBV29-1 with TRBJ2-5. Germline V CDR1 and CDR2: SQVTM, ANQGSEA. The CDR3 length is 13 residues. The CDR3 sequence: CSVVRGTQETQYF. Complete variable domain (other parts from reference TRBV29-1 and TRBJ2-5): SAVISQKPSRDICQRGTSLTIQCQVDSQVTMMFWYRQQPGQSLTLIATANQGSEATYESGFVIDKFPISRPNLTFSTLTVSNMSPEDSSIYLCSVVRGTQETQYFGPGTRLLVL.

V gene TRBV7-3 combines with J gene TRBJ1-3. Germline V gene sequence: CDR1 SGHTA, CDR2 FQGTGA. This CDR3 spans 13 amino acids. CDR3 amino acids: CASSSDSGNTIYF. Complete variable domain (other parts from reference TRBV7-3 and TRBJ1-3): GAGVSQTPSNKVTEKGKYVELRCDPISGHTALYWYRQSLGQGPEFLIYFQGTGAADDSGLPNDRFFAVRPEGSVSTLKIQRTERGDSAVYLCASSSDSGNTIYFGEGSWLTVV.

The genes are TRBV23-1 and TRBJ2-3; TCRdb reports TRBD1, a call that lacks DNA to check it against. TRBV23-1 is designated an ORF whose function remains uncertain. CDR3 length: 16 amino acids. CDR3 residues: CASSQPGPPSGDTQYF.

The V gene is TRBV12-3 or TRBV12-4, the J gene TRBJ2-3. The CDR3 spans 14 residues. Here the CDR3 reads CASRPADSTHTQYF.

CDR3 protein: CASTLAGGSYNEQFF. The chain carries TRBV11-2 and TRBJ2-1; TCRdb's D call of TRBD2 is untestable without DNA. Germline values: CDR1 SGHAT, CDR2 FQNNGV. The CDR3 consists of 15 residues.

The chain combines TRBV6-6 with TRBJ2-1; the D gene TCRdb calls, TRBD1, cannot be checked with no DNA. This CDR3 region has 12 residues. Germline V gene sequence: CDR1 MNHNY, CDR2 SVGAGI (reference sequence). This CDR3 reads CASSYGAAEQFF.

The genes are TRBV29-1 and TRBJ2-3; TCRdb's D gene call, TRBD1, goes unchecked for lack of DNA. The CDR3 sequence is 15 residues long. CDR1 is SQVTM and CDR2 is ANQGSEA in the germline V gene. The CDR3 is CSVEPRGLPTDTQYF.

The rearrangement uses TRBV4-1 and TRBJ1-2. CDR3 length: 15 residues. CDR1 is MGHRA and CDR2 is YSYEKL in the germline V gene. CDR3: CASSQDSPGASGYTF.

The rearrangement uses TRBV30 and TRBJ1-1. Germline lookup yields CDR1 GTSNPN and CDR2 SVGIG (reference sequence). The CDR3 extends over 13 amino acids. The CDR3 loop reads CAWGWTENTEAFF.

This chain uses TRBV12-3 or TRBV12-4 with TRBJ1-1. This CDR3 has 13 amino acids. This CDR3 reads CASRPGSTTEAFF.

The chain links TRBV5-5 to TRBJ1-5; checking the TCRdb D call of TRBD1 is not possible without DNA. Germline V gene sequence: CDR1 SGHKS, CDR2 YYEKEE (reference sequence). CDR3 length equals 16 residues. The chain's CDR3 is CASSPEGGWGNQPQHF.

V usage is TRBV7-9 and J usage is TRBJ2-7; checking the TCRdb D call of TRBD2 is not possible without DNA. This CDR3 spans 15 amino acids. CDR1 is SEHNR and CDR2 is FQNEAQ in the germline V gene (reference sequence). The CDR3 reads CASSNNPLAGAEQYF.

The chain couples TRBV28 to TRBJ2-5; TCRdb's D call of TRBD1 is untestable without DNA. Germline loops: CDR1 MDHEN, CDR2 SYDVKM. The CDR3 runs to 13 residues. The CDR3 loop is CASSLGDGETQYF.

The rearrangement uses TRBV6-5 and TRBJ2-1; as DNA is missing, the TRBD2 call by TCRdb cannot be tested. The CDR3 is made up of 19 amino acids. The germline V gene has CDR1 MNHEY and CDR2 SVGAGI. The CDR3 sequence: CAISPQRPGLAGVGNEQFF.

The chain uses TRBV7-9 and TRBJ2-5; TCRdb's D call, TRBD2, is unchecked because there is no DNA. Germline lookup yields CDR1 SEHNR and CDR2 FQNEAQ (reference sequence). This CDR3 is 14 amino acids long. The CDR3 reads CASSSDRARETQYF.